This T cell receptor beta chain was recorded in a study of shared clonotypes between healthy human individuals. Turning to the study itself: Each donor had three CD4 naive, three CD4 memory, two CD8 naive and one CD8 memory plate.

V trimming: 7 bases; J trimming: 1 base; junction bases outside the gene matches: 3. The CDR3 extends over 13 amino acids. Germline lookup yields CDR1 SQVTM and CDR2 ANQGSEA. Study donors comprised healthy, HIV-negative adults devoid of recent acute infection or vaccination. CD4+ cells underwent separation, giving CD45RA+ naive and CD45RA-negative memory subsets. Measured with immunoSEQ multiplex PCR; TCRdb has only the in-frame clones, and not every one. This sample has 900,000 to 1,200,000 clones, with approximately 80% found just once. This TCR was sampled from a man aged 18-30 years in good health. Some clones in this sample may be carry-over from other donors' samples. Specimen: memory CD4+ T cells from PBMCs. Specified subset: CD45RA-negative fraction. This sequence joins TRBV29-1 and TRBJ1-1; 10 bases are a match to TRBD1. The CDR3 here is CSDWDRGNTEAFF. The CDR3 coding sequence is TGCAGCGATTGGGACAGGGGGAACACTGAAGCTTTCTTT.